The clone carrying this T cell receptor beta chain has more than one count but fewer than ten. The antigen is unknown. This sample was included in a study of cytomegalovirus exposure and HLA in healthy donors. Study outcomes and limitations: In a later analysis, 16,951 TCR beta sequences were associated with HLA alleles at 0.05 false discovery rate. Reportedly, cytomegalovirus status was diagnosed with high sensitivity and specificity. Among donors in an Asian-associated ancestry cluster, a later analysis reportedly found fewer N-insertions than the approximately 670-donor mean. Per published accounts, TCR beta sequences correctly predicted the HLA-A and HLA-B alleles of most subjects.

The PCR contained 60 Vbeta and 13 Jbeta primers. Only in-frame clones appear in the TCRdb table, and some are missing; sequencing was by immunoSEQ multiplex PCR. The sample has more than 90,000 clones; 65% to 75% are singletons. Trimming took 7 bases from V and 7 from J; bases not matched to a gene: 17. The CDR3 loop spans 18 amino acids. Germline CDR1 MNHEY, CDR2 SMNVEV (reference sequence). The chain recombines TRBV27 with TRBJ2-1; 12 bases fit TRBD2. Sample: PBMCs. This sequence was found in a woman in her 50s in good health and CMV-seropositive. CDR3 in DNA: TGTGCCAGCATACTTAGACTAGCGGGAGCCGCAAACCGTAATGAGCAGTTCTTC. This translates into CASILRLAGAANRNEQFF.